This record covers a single T cell receptor beta chain. This record belongs to a study of CD4 and CD8 cells across lung adenocarcinoma regions. The CDR3 has 15 amino acids. Germline V lookup: CDR1 SGHTA, CDR2 FQGNSA. One entry per CDR3 protein results from TCRdb running MiXCR on the PCR reads. Here the sample spans some 4,000 distinct CDR3 sequences, roughly 60% being singletons. The chain is built from TRBV7-2 and TRBJ2-1; tentatively, D is TRBD2 (6 bases). Near its end, the DNA agrees better with TRBJ2-7, so the J call may be wrong. The sample consisted of CD4+ T cells from the margin of a lung tumor. The clonotype comes from a male donor with lung adenocarcinoma. The CD4 and CD8 labels of this study may be unreliable. CDR3 loop: CASSSRWGVRNEQYF. The CDR3 coding sequence is TGTGCCAGCAGCTCCCGGTGGGGGGTTCGGAATGAGCAGTACTTC.